This TCR beta chain was recorded in a study of CD8 T cells in ankylosing spondylitis. This clonotype was seen only a few times. The target antigen is unknown. Overall study findings and caveats: Reportedly, matched ankylosing spondylitis synovial fluid was significantly enriched for disease-linked clones. Ankylosing spondylitis blood seemed to carry a telltale TCR beta motif made of several highly homologous variants.

MiXCR, run by TCRdb on the 5' RACE reads, gives a single entry per CDR3 protein. The sample includes 800,000 to 900,000 distinct CDR3 sequences, 10% to 15% seen only once; the top ten take roughly 0.51%. The sample was blood, either unsorted or a sorted T cell fraction (not recorded which). This clonotype was sampled from a male donor with ankylosing spondylitis.

The CDR3 loop reads CASSLMTSANEKLFF. The CDR3 DNA follows: TGTGCCAGCAGCTTGATGACGTCAGCTAATGAAAAACTGTTTTTT. This rearrangement joins TRBV5-6 to TRBJ1-4; D gene ambiguous. Deletions cut 1 base from V and 3 bases from J, with 10 bases between. The CDR3 is 15 amino acids. The germline V gene has CDR1 SGHDT and CDR2 YYEEEE.